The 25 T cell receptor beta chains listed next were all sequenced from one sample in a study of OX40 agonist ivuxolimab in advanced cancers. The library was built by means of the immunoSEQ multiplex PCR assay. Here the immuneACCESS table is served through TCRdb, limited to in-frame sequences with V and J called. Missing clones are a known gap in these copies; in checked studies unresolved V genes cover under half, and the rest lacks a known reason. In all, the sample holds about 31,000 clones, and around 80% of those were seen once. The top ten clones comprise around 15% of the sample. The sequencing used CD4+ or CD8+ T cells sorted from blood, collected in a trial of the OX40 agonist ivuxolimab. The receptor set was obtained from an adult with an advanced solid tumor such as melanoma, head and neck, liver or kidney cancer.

Here the CDR3 DNA reads TGTGCCTGGAGTGTAGGGACCACAGGGTCCGAGCAGTACTTC. It specifies CAWSVGTTGSEQYF. The chain is built from TRBV30 and TRBJ2-7, with a possible D match to TRBD1 (6 bases). V was trimmed by 0 bases and J by 6 bases, leaving 15 bases between them. This CDR3 is 14 amino acids long. Germline-derived CDR1 and CDR2 are GTSNPN and SVGIG (reference sequence).

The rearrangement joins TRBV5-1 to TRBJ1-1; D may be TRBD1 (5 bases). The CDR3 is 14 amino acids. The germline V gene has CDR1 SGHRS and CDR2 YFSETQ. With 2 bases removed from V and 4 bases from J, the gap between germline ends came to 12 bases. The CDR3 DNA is TGCGCCAGCAGCTTATGGGGCGAGGGCACTGAAGCTTTCTTT. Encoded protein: CASSLWGEGTEAFF.

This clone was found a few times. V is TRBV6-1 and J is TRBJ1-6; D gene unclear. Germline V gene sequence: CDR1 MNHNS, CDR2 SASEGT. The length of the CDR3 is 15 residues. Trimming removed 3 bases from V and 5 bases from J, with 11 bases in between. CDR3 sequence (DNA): TGTGCCAGCAGTGACCAAGCCGAGCATAATTCACCCCTCCACTTT. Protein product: CASSDQAEHNSPLHF.

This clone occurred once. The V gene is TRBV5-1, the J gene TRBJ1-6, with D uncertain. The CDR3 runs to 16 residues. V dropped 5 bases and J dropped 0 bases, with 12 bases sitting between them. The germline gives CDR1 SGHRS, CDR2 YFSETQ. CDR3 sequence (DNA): TGCGCCAGCAGGACAAGGCTCAGCTCCTATAATTCACCCCTCCACTTT. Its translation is CASRTRLSSYNSPLHF. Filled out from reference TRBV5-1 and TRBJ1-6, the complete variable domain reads KAGVTQTPRYLIKTRGQQVTLSCSPISGHRSVSWYQQTPGQGLQFLFEYFSETQRNKGNFPGRFSGRQFSNSRSEMNVSTLELGDSALYLCASRTRLSSYNSPLHFGNGTRLTVT.

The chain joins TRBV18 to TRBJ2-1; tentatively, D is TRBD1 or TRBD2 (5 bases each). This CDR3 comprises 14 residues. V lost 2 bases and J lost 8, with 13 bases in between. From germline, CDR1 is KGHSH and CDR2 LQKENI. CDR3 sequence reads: CASSPGTLTDEQFF. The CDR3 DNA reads TGTGCCAGCTCACCAGGGACCCTGACGGATGAGCAGTTCTTC. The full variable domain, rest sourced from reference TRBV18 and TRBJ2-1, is NAGVMQNPRHLVRRRGQEARLRCSPMKGHSHVYWYRQLPEEGLKFMVYLQKENIIDESGMPKERFSAEFPKEGPSILRIQQVVRGDSAAYFCASSPGTLTDEQFFGPGTRLTVL.

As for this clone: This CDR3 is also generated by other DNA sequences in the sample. The CDR3 nucleotides read TGTGCCAGCAGCTTGGGGACTACAGGAGGACAAGGAGGCTACACCTTC. Translated: CASSLGTTGGQGGYTF. The rearrangement uses TRBV5-4 and TRBJ1-2; perhaps TRBD1 as D (5 bases). This CDR3 is 16 amino acids long. Trimming cost V 0 bases and J 8 bases, with 20 bases left between them. Germline V gene data show CDR1 as SGHNT and CDR2 as YYREEE (reference sequence).

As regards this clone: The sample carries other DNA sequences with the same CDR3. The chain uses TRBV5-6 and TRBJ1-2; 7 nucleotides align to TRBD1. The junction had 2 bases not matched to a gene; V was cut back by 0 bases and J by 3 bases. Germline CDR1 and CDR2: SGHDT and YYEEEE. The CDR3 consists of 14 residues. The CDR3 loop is CASSLGQGDYGYTF. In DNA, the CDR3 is TGTGCCAGCAGCTTGGGGCAGGGGGACTATGGCTACACCTTC.

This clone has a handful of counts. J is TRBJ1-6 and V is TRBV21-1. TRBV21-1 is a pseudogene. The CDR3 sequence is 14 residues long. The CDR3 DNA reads TGTGCCAGCAGCAAGGGAGTCCATAATTCACCCCTCCACTTT. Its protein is CASSKGVHNSPLHF.

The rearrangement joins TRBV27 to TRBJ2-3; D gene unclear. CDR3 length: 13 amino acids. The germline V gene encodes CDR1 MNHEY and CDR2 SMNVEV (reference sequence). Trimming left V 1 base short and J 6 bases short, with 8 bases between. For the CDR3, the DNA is TGTGCCAGCAGTTTATTGAGGTGGGATACGCAGTATTTT. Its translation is CASSLLRWDTQYF.

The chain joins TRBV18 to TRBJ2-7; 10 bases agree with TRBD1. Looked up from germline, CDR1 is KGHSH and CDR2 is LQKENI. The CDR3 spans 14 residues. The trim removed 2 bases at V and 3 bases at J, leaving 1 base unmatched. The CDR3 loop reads CASSPGTGDYEQYF. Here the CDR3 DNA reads TGTGCCAGCTCACCAGGGACAGGGGACTACGAGCAGTACTTC. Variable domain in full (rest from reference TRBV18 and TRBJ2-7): NAGVMQNPRHLVRRRGQEARLRCSPMKGHSHVYWYRQLPEEGLKFMVYLQKENIIDESGMPKERFSAEFPKEGPSILRIQQVVRGDSAAYFCASSPGTGDYEQYFGPGTRLTVT.

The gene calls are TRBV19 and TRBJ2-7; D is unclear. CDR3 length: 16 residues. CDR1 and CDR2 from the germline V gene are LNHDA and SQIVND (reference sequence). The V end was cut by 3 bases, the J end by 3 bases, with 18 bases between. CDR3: CASSIGAGVVIYEQYF. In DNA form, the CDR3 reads TGTGCCAGTAGTATCGGAGCTGGGGTTGTCATCTACGAGCAGTACTTC.

The DNA of the CDR3 is TGCAGCGTTGAAGATGTCAGTCAGGGAGGTTACTCCTACGAGCAGTACTTC. The encoded protein is CSVEDVSQGGYSYEQYF. The gene calls are TRBV29-1 and TRBJ2-7, with D possibly TRBD2 on 6 matching bases. Trimming shortened V by 0 bases and J by 0 bases, and 18 bases separated the two germline ends. Germline assignment: CDR1 SQVTM and CDR2 ANQGSEA. The CDR3 spans 17 residues.

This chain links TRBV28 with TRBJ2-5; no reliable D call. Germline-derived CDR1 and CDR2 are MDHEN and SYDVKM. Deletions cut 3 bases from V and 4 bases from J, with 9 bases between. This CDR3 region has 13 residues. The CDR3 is CASSFGSRETQYF. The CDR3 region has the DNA TGTGCCAGCAGTTTTGGCAGCAGAGAGACCCAGTACTTC.

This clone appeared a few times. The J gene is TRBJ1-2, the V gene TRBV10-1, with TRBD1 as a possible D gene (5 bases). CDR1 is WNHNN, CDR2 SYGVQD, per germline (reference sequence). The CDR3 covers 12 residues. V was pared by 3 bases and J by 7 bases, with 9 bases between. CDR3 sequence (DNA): TGCGCCAGCAGTGACCCTGACAGTGGCTACACCTTC. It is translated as CASSDPDSGYTF.

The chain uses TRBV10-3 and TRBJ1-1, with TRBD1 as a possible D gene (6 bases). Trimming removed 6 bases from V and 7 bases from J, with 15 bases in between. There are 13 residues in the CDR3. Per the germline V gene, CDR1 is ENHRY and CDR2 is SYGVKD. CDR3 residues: CAIRAPGDSEAFF. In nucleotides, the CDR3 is TGTGCCATCAGGGCGCCAGGGGATAGTGAAGCTTTCTTT.

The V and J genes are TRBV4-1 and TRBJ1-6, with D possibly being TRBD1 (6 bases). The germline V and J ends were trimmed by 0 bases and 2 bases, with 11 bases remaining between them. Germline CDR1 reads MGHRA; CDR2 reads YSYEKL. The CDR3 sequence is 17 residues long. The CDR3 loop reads CASSQDRQGPYNSPLHF. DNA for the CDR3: TGCGCCAGCAGCCAAGACAGGCAGGGGCCCTATAATTCACCCCTCCACTTT.

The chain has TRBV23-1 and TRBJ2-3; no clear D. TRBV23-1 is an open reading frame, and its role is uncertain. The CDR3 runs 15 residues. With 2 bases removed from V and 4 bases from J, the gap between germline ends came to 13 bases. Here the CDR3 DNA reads TGCGCCAGCAGTCAAAGCGACCATTCCTCAGATACGCAGTATTTT. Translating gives CASSQSDHSSDTQYF.

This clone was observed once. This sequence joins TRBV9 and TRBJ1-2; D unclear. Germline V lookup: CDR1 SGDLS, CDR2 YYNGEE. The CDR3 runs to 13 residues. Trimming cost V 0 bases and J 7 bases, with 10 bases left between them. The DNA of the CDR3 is TGTGCCAGCAGCGTAGCGTGGGGAGGTGGCTACACCTTC. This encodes CASSVAWGGGYTF.

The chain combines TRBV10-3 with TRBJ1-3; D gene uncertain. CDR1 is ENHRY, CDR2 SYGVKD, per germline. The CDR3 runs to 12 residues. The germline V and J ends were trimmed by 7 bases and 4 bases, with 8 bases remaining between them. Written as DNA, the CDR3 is TGTGCCATCACCGAAGAGGGAAACACCATATATTTT. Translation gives CAITEEGNTIYF.

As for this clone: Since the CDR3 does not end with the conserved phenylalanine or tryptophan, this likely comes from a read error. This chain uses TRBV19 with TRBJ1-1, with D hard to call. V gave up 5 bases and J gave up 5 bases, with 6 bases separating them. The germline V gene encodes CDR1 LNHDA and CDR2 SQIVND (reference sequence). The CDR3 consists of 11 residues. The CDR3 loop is CASSGWTEAFS. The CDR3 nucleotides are TGTGCCAGTAGTGGGTGGACTGAAGCTTTCTCT.

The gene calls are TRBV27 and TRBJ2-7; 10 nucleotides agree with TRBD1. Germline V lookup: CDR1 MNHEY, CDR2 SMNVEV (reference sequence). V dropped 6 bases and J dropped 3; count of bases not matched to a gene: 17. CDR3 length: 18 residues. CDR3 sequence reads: CASSPAGRQGANIYEQYF. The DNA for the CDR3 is TGTGCCAGCAGCCCCGCGGGGAGACAGGGGGCGAATATCTACGAGCAGTACTTC.

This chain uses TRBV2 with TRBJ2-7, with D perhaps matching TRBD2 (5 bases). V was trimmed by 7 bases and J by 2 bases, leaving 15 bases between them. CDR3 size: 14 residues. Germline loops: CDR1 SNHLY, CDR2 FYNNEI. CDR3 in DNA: TGTGCCAGCACCGAATTGGAGGTAACCTACGAGCAGTACTTC. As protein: CASTELEVTYEQYF. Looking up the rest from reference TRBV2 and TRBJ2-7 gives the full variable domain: EPEVTQTPSHQVTQMGQEVILRCVPISNHLYFYWYRQILGQKVEFLVSFYNNEISEKSEIFDDQFSVERPDGSNFTLKIRSTKLEDSAMYFCASTELEVTYEQYFGPGTRLTVT.

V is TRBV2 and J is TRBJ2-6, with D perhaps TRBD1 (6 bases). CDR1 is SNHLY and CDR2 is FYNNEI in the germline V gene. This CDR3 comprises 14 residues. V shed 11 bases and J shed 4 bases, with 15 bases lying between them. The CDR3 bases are TGTGCCTCACACAGGGTACCCGGGGCCAACGTCCTGACTTTC. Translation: CASHRVPGANVLTF.

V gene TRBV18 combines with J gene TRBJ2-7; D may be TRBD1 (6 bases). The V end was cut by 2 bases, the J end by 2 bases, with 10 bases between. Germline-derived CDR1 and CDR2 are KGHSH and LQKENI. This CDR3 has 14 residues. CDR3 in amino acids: CASSPGQGPYEQYF. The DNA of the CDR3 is TGTGCCAGCTCACCAGGGCAGGGGCCCTACGAGCAGTACTTC. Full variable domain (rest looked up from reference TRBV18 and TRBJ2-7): NAGVMQNPRHLVRRRGQEARLRCSPMKGHSHVYWYRQLPEEGLKFMVYLQKENIIDESGMPKERFSAEFPKEGPSILRIQQVVRGDSAAYFCASSPGQGPYEQYFGPGTRLTVT.

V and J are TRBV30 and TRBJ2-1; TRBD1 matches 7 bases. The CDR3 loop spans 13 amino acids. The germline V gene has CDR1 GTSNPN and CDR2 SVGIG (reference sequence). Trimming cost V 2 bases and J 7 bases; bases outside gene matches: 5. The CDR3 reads CAWSPQGWNEQFF. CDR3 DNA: TGTGCCTGGAGTCCACAGGGGTGGAATGAGCAGTTCTTC.